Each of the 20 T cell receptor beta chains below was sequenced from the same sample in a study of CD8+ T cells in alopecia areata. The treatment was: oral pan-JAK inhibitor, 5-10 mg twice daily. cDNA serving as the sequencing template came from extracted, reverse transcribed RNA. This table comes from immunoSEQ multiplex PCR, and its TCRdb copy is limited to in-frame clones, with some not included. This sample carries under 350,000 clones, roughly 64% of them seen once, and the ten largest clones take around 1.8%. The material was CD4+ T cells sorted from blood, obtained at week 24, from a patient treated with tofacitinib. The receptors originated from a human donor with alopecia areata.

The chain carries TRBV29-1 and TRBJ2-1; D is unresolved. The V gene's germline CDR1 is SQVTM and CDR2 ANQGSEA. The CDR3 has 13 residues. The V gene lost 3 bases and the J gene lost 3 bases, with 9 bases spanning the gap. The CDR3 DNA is TGCAGCGTTGATGAACAGCTCTACAATGAGCAGTTCTTC. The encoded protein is CSVDEQLYNEQFF.

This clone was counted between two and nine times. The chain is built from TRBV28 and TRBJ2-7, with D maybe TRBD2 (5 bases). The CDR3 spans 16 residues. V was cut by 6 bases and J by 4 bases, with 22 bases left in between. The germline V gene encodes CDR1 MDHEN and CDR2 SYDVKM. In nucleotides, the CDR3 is TGTGCCAGCAGCCCCCGGCGGGTAAGGAGGCCTTACGAGCAGTACTTC. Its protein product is CASSPRRVRRPYEQYF.

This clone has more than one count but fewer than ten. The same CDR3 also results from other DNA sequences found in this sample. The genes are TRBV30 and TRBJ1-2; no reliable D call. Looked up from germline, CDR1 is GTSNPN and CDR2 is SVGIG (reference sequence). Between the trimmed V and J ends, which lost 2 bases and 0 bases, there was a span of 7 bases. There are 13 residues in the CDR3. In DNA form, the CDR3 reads TGTGCCTGGAGTAGGGTTGCTAACTATGGCTACACCTTC. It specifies CAWSRVANYGYTF.

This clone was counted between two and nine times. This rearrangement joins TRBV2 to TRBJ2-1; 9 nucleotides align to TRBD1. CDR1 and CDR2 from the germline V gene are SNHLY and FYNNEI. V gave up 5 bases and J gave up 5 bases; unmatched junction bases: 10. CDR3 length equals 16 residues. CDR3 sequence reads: CASSFFTGGLNNEQFF. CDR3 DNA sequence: TGTGCCAGCAGTTTTTTCACAGGGGGCCTCAACAATGAGCAGTTCTTC.

As DNA, the CDR3 is TGCAGCGCCCGGGAGCTTTCAAACACTGAAGCTTTCTTT. As protein: CSARELSNTEAFF. This chain joins TRBV29-1 and TRBJ1-1; D unresolved. Germline V lookup: CDR1 SQVTM, CDR2 ANQGSEA. The CDR3 extends over 13 amino acids. The V end was cut by 7 bases, the J end by 2 bases, with 14 bases between.

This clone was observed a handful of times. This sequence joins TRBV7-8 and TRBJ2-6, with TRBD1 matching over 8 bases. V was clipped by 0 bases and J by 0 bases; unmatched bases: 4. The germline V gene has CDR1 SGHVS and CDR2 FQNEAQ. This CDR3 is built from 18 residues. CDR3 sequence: CASSLARTGISGANVLTF. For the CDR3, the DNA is TGTGCCAGCAGCTTAGCCCGGACAGGGATCTCTGGGGCCAACGTCCTGACTTTC.

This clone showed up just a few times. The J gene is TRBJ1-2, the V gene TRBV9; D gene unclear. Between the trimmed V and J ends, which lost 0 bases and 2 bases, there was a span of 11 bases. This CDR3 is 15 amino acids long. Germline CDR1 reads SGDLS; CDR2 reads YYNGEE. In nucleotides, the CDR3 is TGTGCCAGCAGCGTAGCTGCCGCGGGGAACTATGGCTACACCTTC. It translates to CASSVAAAGNYGYTF.

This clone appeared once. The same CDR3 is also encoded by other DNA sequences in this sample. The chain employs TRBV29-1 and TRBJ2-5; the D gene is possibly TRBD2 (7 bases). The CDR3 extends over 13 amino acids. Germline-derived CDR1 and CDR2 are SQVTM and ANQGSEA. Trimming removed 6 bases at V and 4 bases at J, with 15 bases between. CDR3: CSVKGGRGETQYF. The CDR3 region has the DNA TGCAGCGTGAAGGGGGGGCGCGGAGAGACCCAGTACTTC.

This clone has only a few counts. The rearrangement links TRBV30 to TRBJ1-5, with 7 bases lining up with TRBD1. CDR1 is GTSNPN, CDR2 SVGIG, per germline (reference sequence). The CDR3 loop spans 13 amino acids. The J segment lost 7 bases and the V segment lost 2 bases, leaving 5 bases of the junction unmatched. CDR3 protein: CAWSKGAVQPQHF. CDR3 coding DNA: TGTGCCTGGAGTAAGGGGGCGGTCCAGCCCCAGCATTTT.

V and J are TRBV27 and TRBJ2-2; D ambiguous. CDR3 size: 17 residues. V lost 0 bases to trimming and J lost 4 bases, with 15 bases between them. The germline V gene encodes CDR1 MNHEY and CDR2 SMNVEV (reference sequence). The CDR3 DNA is TGTGCCAGCAGTTTATCGGTCCCCGGTATGTTCACCGGGGAGCTGTTTTTT. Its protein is CASSLSVPGMFTGELFF.

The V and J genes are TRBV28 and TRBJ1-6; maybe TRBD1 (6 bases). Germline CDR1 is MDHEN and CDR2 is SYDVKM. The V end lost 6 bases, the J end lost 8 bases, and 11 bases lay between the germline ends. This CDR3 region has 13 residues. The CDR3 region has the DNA TGTGCCAGCAGGCCAGGGGTGGATTCACCCCTCCACTTT. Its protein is CASRPGVDSPLHF.

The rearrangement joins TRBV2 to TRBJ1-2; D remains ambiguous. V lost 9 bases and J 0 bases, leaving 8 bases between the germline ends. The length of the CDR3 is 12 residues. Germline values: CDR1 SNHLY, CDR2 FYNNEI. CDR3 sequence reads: CASRPSNYGYTF. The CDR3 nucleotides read TGTGCCAGTCGGCCATCTAACTATGGCTACACCTTC.

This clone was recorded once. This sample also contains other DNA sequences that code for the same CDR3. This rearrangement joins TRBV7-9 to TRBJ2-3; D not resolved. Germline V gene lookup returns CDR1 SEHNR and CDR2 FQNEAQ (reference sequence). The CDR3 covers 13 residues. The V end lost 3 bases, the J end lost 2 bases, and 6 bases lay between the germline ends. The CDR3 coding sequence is TGTGCCAGCAGCTTGCCAGCCACAGATACGCAGTATTTT. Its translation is CASSLPATDTQYF.

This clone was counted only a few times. CDR3 nucleotide sequence: TGTGCCAGCAGGGTCCAGGGGGCGCGCGCAGATACGCAGTATTTT. It codes for CASRVQGARADTQYF. The J gene is TRBJ2-3, the V gene TRBV28, with TRBD1 matching over 8 bases. The CDR3 loop spans 15 amino acids. V was pared by 6 bases and J by 4 bases, with 9 bases of the junction left unmatched. Germline V gives CDR1 MDHEN, CDR2 SYDVKM.

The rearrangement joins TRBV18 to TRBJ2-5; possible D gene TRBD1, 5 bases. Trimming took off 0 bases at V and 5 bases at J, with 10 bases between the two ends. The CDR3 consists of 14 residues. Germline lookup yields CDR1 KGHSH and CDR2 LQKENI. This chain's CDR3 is CASSPPQGRETQYF. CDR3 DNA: TGTGCCAGCTCACCACCGCAGGGCCGGGAGACCCAGTACTTC.

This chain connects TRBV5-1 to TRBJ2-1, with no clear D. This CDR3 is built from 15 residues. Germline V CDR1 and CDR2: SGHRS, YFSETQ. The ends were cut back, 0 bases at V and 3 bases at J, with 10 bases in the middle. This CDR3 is CASSLAGPNYNEQFF. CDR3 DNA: TGCGCCAGCAGCTTGGCGGGTCCCAACTACAATGAGCAGTTCTTC.

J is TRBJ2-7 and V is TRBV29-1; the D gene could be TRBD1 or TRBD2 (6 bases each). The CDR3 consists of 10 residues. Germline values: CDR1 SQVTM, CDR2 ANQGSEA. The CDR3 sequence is CTTPGAQQYF. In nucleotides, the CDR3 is TGCACCACCCCGGGGGCTCAGCAGTACTTC.

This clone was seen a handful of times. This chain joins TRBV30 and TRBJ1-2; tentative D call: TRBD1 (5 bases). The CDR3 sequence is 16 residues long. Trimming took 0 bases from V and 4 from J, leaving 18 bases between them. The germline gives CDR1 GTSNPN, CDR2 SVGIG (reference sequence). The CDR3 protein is CAWSVRPPGEGYGYTF. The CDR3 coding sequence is TGTGCCTGGAGTGTACGCCCCCCGGGGGAAGGCTATGGCTACACCTTC.

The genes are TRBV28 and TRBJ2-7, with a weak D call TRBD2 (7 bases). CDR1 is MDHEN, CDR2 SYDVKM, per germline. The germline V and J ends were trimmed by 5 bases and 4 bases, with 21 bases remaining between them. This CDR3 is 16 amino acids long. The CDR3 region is CASSPTWVGGRYEQYF. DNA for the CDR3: TGTGCCAGCAGTCCGACCTGGGTCGGGGGGCGTTACGAGCAGTACTTC.

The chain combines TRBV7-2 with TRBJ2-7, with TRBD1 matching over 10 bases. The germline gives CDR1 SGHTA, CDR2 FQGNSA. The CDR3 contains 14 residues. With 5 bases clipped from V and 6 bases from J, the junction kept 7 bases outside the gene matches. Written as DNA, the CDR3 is TGTGCCAGCAGCCCGAGGGACAGGGGATCCGAGCAGTACTTC. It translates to CASSPRDRGSEQYF.